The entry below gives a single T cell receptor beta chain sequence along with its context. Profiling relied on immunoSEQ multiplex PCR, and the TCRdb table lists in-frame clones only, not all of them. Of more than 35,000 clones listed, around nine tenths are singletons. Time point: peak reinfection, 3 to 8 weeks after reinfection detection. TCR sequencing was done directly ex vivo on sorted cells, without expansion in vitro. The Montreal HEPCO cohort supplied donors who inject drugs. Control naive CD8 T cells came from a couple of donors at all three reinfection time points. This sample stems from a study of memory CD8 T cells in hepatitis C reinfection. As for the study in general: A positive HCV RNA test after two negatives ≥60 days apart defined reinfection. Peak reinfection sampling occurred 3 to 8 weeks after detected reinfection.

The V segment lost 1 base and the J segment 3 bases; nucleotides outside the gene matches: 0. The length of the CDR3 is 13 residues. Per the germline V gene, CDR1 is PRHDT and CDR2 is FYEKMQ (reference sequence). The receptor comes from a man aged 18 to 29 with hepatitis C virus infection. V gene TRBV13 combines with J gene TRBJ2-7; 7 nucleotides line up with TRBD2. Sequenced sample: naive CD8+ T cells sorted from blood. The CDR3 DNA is TGTGCCAGCAGCTTAGAGCGGGACTACGAGCAGTACTTC. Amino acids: CASSLERDYEQYF.